The 21 T cell receptor beta chains below were found in one sample sequenced in a study of graft-versus-host responses after intestinal transplantation. Only in-frame clones appear in the TCRdb table, and some are missing; sequencing was by immunoSEQ multiplex PCR. The data contain around 19,000 clones, 40% to 55% of them singletons. Sequencing was performed on alloreactive CD4+ T cells from a mixed lymphocyte reaction culture, taken before intestinal transplant. As to subset: CFSE-low proliferating T cells sorted from approximately six-day pre-transplant mixed lymphocyte reaction (GvH or HvG direction). These receptors originate from a human patient who received an intestinal transplant.

The rearrangement links TRBV2 to TRBJ1-5; D gene uncertain. V lost 8 bases and J lost 2, with 7 bases in between. The CDR3 loop spans 12 amino acids. Germline CDR1 reads SNHLY; CDR2 reads FYNNEI. CDR3 region: CASRAGNQPQHF. The CDR3 region has the DNA TGTGCCAGCCGTGCAGGCAATCAGCCCCAGCATTTT.

The CDR3 spells CASSPDRVGEQFF. The CDR3, as DNA: TGTGCCAGCTCACCCGACAGGGTGGGTGAGCAGTTCTTC. This sequence joins TRBV18 and TRBJ2-1; 7 nucleotides match TRBD1. Germline CDR1 reads KGHSH; CDR2 reads LQKENI. V shed 3 bases and J 9 bases; nucleotides not matched to a gene: 5. The CDR3 has 13 residues.

The chain has TRBV6-1 and TRBJ2-7; 10 nucleotides align to TRBD1. The V gene end was trimmed by 6 bases and the J gene end by 3 bases; junction bases not matched to a gene: 5. The length of the CDR3 is 14 residues. CDR1 MNHNS and CDR2 SASEGT come from the germline V gene. The CDR3 loop reads CASSRDRGIYEQYF. CDR3 coding DNA: TGTGCCAGCAGCCGGGACAGGGGAATCTACGAGCAGTACTTC.

The gene calls are TRBV5-1 and TRBJ1-2; possible D gene TRBD1, 6 bases. Germline V CDR1 and CDR2: SGHRS, YFSETQ. V shed 1 base and J shed 6 bases, with 10 bases lying between them. This CDR3 is 13 amino acids long. This chain's CDR3 is CASSLTPGDGYTF. CDR3 in DNA: TGCGCCAGCAGCTTGACCCCAGGGGATGGCTACACCTTC. The full variable domain, completed using reference TRBV5-1 and TRBJ1-2, is KAGVTQTPRYLIKTRGQQVTLSCSPISGHRSVSWYQQTPGQGLQFLFEYFSETQRNKGNFPGRFSGRQFSNSRSEMNVSTLELGDSALYLCASSLTPGDGYTFGSGTRLTVV.

The J gene is TRBJ2-1, the V gene TRBV9, with 10 nucleotides matching TRBD2. J was trimmed by 5 bases and V by 0 bases; bases with no gene match: 8. The CDR3 sequence is 17 residues long. CDR1 is SGDLS and CDR2 is YYNGEE in the germline V gene. The DNA for the CDR3 is TGTGCCAGCAGCGTAGCTAGGCTAGCGGGGGCCAACAATGAGCAGTTCTTC. Its translation: CASSVARLAGANNEQFF.

This clone is deemed medium-sized. The gene calls are TRBV19 and TRBJ1-6; TRBD1 matches 9 bases. Germline CDR1 and CDR2: LNHDA and SQIVND (reference sequence). The CDR3 loop spans 18 amino acids. Unmatched junction bases numbered 10, after V lost 5 bases and J lost 2 bases. DNA for the CDR3: TGTGCCAGTAGTCGGGGAGACAGGGGGTTCACCTATAATTCACCCCTCCACTTT. Protein sequence: CASSRGDRGFTYNSPLHF.

The rearrangement joins TRBV10-3 to TRBJ2-7; 11 bases are shared with TRBD2. Trimming cost V 6 bases and J 3 bases; bases outside gene matches: 7. The germline gives CDR1 ENHRY, CDR2 SYGVKD. This CDR3 is 15 amino acids long. CDR3 residues: CAIRNLAGGGYEQYF. In DNA form, the CDR3 reads TGTGCCATCAGGAATCTAGCGGGGGGTGGCTACGAGCAGTACTTC.

The rearrangement uses TRBV21-1 and TRBJ2-6; the tabulated D call, TRBD2, remains unverified against the DNA. TRBV21-1 is deemed a pseudogene. This CDR3 contains 17 residues. CDR3 region: CASSKGRGDGGANVLTF. In DNA, the CDR3 is TGTGCCAGCAGCAAAGGGCGGGGGGACGGTGGGGCCAACGTCCTGACTTTC.

In this sample, this clone is medium-sized. The chain has TRBV29-1 and TRBJ1-1; D is uncertain. Germline lookup yields CDR1 SQVTM and CDR2 ANQGSEA. The germline V and J ends were trimmed by 8 bases and 5 bases, with 15 bases remaining between them. The CDR3 extends over 12 amino acids. The DNA for the CDR3 is TGCAGCATCGAGAGGGTGCCTACTGAAGCTTTCTTT. This encodes CSIERVPTEAFF. Full variable domain (rest looked up from reference TRBV29-1 and TRBJ1-1): SAVISQKPSRDICQRGTSLTIQCQVDSQVTMMFWYRQQPGQSLTLIATANQGSEATYESGFVIDKFPISRPNLTFSTLTVSNMSPEDSSIYLCSIERVPTEAFFGQGTRLTVV.

This rearrangement joins TRBV10-1 to TRBJ1-1; 9 bases map to TRBD1. With 6 bases clipped from V and 8 bases from J, the junction kept 7 bases outside the gene matches. The CDR3 has 13 residues. Germline CDR1 is WNHNN and CDR2 is SYGVQD (reference sequence). CDR3 DNA sequence: TGCGCCAGCAGCGAATCGGACAGGGGAGAAGCTTTCTTT. As protein: CASSESDRGEAFF.

This clone was seen more than once but under ten times. This chain links TRBV5-1 with TRBJ1-6, with 11 bases lining up with TRBD1. The germline V gene has CDR1 SGHRS and CDR2 YFSETQ. V shed 1 base and J 11 bases; nucleotides not matched to a gene: 8. CDR3 size: 16 residues. The CDR3 sequence is CASSLSGQGGSAPLHF. In DNA, the CDR3 is TGCGCCAGCAGCTTGTCGGGACAGGGGGGATCGGCACCCCTCCACTTT.

This clone has more than one count but fewer than ten. The genes are TRBV19 and TRBJ1-3, with TRBD1 matching 7 bases. This CDR3 contains 16 residues. Per the germline V gene, CDR1 is LNHDA and CDR2 is SQIVND (reference sequence). Losses at the gene ends were 5 bases for V and 2 bases for J; bases not matched to a gene: 9. Here the CDR3 reads CASSPRQGLTGNTIYF. CDR3 bases: TGTGCCAGTAGTCCTCGACAGGGACTTACTGGAAACACCATATATTTT.

This clone was detected only a few times. The chain carries TRBV27 and TRBJ1-4, with D tentatively TRBD1 (5 bases). Between the trimmed V and J ends, which lost 6 bases and 0 bases, there was a span of 11 bases. This CDR3 spans 15 amino acids. Germline V gene sequence: CDR1 MNHEY, CDR2 SMNVEV (reference sequence). The CDR3, as DNA: TGTGCCAGCAGACTCGACAGATCAACTAATGAAAAACTGTTTTTT. Protein product: CASRLDRSTNEKLFF.

This clone appeared a few times. The chain joins TRBV10-3 to TRBJ2-1, with TRBD2 identical over 14 bases. The CDR3 totals 14 residues. The trim removed 6 bases at V and 5 bases at J, leaving 0 bases unmatched. Per germline, CDR1 ENHRY and CDR2 SYGVKD. The CDR3, as DNA: TGTGCCATCAGGGGACTAGCGGGAGACAATGAGCAGTTCTTC. Translated, it gives CAIRGLAGDNEQFF.

V and J are TRBV10-3 and TRBJ2-7; tentatively, D is TRBD1 (7 bases). Germline values: CDR1 ENHRY, CDR2 SYGVKD. The CDR3 runs to 14 residues. The V gene lost 5 bases and the J gene lost 2 bases, with 13 bases spanning the gap. The CDR3 protein is CAISFGRGAYEQYF. CDR3 nucleotides: TGTGCCATCAGTTTTGGCAGGGGGGCCTACGAGCAGTACTTC.

This clone appeared a single time. The chain recombines TRBV5-4 with TRBJ1-2; possible D gene TRBD1, 6 bases. V lost 3 bases, J lost 4 bases, and 10 bases lay in between. This CDR3 is built from 13 residues. Germline V lookup: CDR1 SGHNT, CDR2 YYREEE (reference sequence). This CDR3 reads CASSYRVGYGYTF. The CDR3 DNA follows: TGTGCCAGCAGCTACAGGGTTGGCTATGGCTACACCTTC.

A few counts support this clone. This rearrangement joins TRBV6-5 to TRBJ1-5, with 8 bases identical to TRBD1. The CDR3 is 15 residues long. The V segment lost 6 bases and the J segment 0 bases; nucleotides outside the gene matches: 4. The germline V gene has CDR1 MNHEY and CDR2 SVGAGI. The CDR3 nucleotides are TGTGCCAGCAGACGCGGACAGGGTAGCAATCAGCCCCAGCATTTT. Encoded protein: CASRRGQGSNQPQHF.

The chain combines TRBV5-1 with TRBJ2-2; D is possibly TRBD2 (6 bases). Between the trimmed V and J ends, which lost 1 base and 5 bases, there was a span of 18 bases. There are 17 residues in the CDR3. The V gene's germline CDR1 is SGHRS and CDR2 YFSETQ. CDR3 protein: CASSLTYYSGATGELFF. In nucleotides, the CDR3 is TGCGCCAGCAGCTTGACCTACTATAGCGGCGCAACCGGGGAGCTGTTTTTT. The full variable domain, its missing parts supplied by reference TRBV5-1 and TRBJ2-2, is KAGVTQTPRYLIKTRGQQVTLSCSPISGHRSVSWYQQTPGQGLQFLFEYFSETQRNKGNFPGRFSGRQFSNSRSEMNVSTLELGDSALYLCASSLTYYSGATGELFFGEGSRLTVL.

The chain links TRBV18 to TRBJ1-2; TRBD1 might be the D (6 bases). V was cut by 3 bases and J by 4 bases, with 12 bases left in between. This CDR3 comprises 14 residues. Looked up from germline, CDR1 is KGHSH and CDR2 is LQKENI. As DNA, the CDR3 is TGTGCCAGCTCACCCCAACAGGGTGCCTATGGCTACACCTTC. Protein product: CASSPQQGAYGYTF.

This clone appeared a few times. V and J are TRBV10-2 and TRBJ1-3; D call uncertain. The ends were cut back, 4 bases at V and 1 base at J, with 8 bases in the middle. The length of the CDR3 is 14 residues. Germline values: CDR1 WSHSY, CDR2 SAAADI. CDR3 nucleotide sequence: TGCGCCAGCAGTGCGGGATTGTCTGGAAACACCATATATTTT. It encodes CASSAGLSGNTIYF.

The chain uses TRBV9 and TRBJ2-2, with D possibly being TRBD1 (5 bases). CDR3 length: 13 residues. CDR1 is SGDLS and CDR2 is YYNGEE in the germline V gene. V lost 3 bases to trimming and J lost 3 bases, with 6 bases between them. The CDR3 here is CASSGRDTGELFF. CDR3 coding DNA: TGTGCCAGCAGCGGCAGGGACACCGGGGAGCTGTTTTTT.